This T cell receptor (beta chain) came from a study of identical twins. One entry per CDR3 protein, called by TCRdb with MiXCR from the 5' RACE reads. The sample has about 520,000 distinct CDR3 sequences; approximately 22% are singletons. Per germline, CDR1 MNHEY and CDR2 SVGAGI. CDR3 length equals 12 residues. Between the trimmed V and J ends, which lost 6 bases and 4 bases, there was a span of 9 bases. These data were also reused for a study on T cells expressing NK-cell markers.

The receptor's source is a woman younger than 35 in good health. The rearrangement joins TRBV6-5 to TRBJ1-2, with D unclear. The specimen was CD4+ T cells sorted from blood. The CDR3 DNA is TGTGCCAGCAGAGACACCTCCTATGGCTACACCTTC. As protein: CASRDTSYGYTF.